The 7 T cell receptor beta chains below come from one sample, sequenced in a study of CXCR3-negative and CXCR3-positive naive CD8 T cells. Researchers prepared the TRB cDNA libraries using 5' RACE with UMI labels. TCRdb derives one entry per CDR3 protein from the 5' RACE reads, leaving out DNA. The sample has approximately 100,000 distinct CDR3 sequences. The sample was naive CXCR3- CD8+ T cells from blood. The subset was: CD45RO-CCR7+CD27+CD95- naive CD8+ T cells lacking CXCR3 (TNR3-). The receptors come from a human donor in good health. Some clones in this sample may be carry-over from other donors' samples.

The chain uses TRBV29-1 and TRBJ1-1. From germline, CDR1 is SQVTM and CDR2 ANQGSEA. This CDR3 contains 19 residues. This CDR3 is CSVEGTPEGLSRQWTEAFF. Looking up the rest from reference TRBV29-1 and TRBJ1-1 gives the full variable domain: SAVISQKPSRDICQRGTSLTIQCQVDSQVTMMFWYRQQPGQSLTLIATANQGSEATYESGFVIDKFPISRPNLTFSTLTVSNMSPEDSSIYLCSVEGTPEGLSRQWTEAFFGQGTRLTVV.

V usage is TRBV7-6 and J usage is TRBJ2-2; TCRdb selects TRBD2, and the lack of DNA leaves this call unchecked. The CDR3 has 16 residues. In germline, CDR1 is SGHVS, CDR2 FNYEAQ. The CDR3 region is CASSLYSGTGTGELFF.

This CDR3 reads CSVGGGETQYF. This rearrangement joins TRBV29-1 to TRBJ2-5; absent DNA, TCRdb's TRBD1 call cannot be checked. Germline V gene sequence: CDR1 SQVTM, CDR2 ANQGSEA. This CDR3 spans 11 amino acids. Full variable domain (missing parts from reference TRBV29-1 and TRBJ2-5): SAVISQKPSRDICQRGTSLTIQCQVDSQVTMMFWYRQQPGQSLTLIATANQGSEATYESGFVIDKFPISRPNLTFSTLTVSNMSPEDSSIYLCSVGGGETQYFGPGTRLLVL.

This chain connects TRBV20-1 to TRBJ2-1. Germline V gene sequence: CDR1 DFQATT, CDR2 SNEGSKA (reference sequence). CDR3 size: 18 residues. The CDR3 loop reads CSARDPASGLSSYNEQFF.

The chain employs TRBV29-1 and TRBJ2-2. The CDR3 spans 14 residues. Germline V gives CDR1 SQVTM, CDR2 ANQGSEA. CDR3: CSVEAGANTGELFF.

V is TRBV6-7 and J is TRBJ1-2. TRBV6-7 is classed as an ORF, of uncertain function. CDR3 length equals 16 residues. CDR3 amino acids: CASSYLRRNGDYGYTF.

The chain is built from TRBV25-1 and TRBJ1-4. CDR1 and CDR2 from the germline V gene are MGHDK and SYGVNS. The CDR3 sequence is 15 residues long. This CDR3 reads CASSDYTEGWEKLFF.